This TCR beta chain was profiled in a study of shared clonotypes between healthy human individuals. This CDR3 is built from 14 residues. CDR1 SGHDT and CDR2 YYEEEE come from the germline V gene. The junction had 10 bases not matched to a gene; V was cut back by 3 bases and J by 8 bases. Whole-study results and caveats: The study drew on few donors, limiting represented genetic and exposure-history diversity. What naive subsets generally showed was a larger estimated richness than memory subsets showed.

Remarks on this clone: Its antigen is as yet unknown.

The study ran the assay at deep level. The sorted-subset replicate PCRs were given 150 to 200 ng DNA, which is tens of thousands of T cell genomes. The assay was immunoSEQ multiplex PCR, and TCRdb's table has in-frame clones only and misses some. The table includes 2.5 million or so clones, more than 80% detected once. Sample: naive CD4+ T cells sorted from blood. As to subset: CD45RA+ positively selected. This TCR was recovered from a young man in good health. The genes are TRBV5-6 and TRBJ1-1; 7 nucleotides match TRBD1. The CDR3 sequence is CASSSWGRGKEAFF. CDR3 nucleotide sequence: TGTGCCAGCAGCTCGTGGGGCAGGGGGAAGGAAGCTTTCTTT.